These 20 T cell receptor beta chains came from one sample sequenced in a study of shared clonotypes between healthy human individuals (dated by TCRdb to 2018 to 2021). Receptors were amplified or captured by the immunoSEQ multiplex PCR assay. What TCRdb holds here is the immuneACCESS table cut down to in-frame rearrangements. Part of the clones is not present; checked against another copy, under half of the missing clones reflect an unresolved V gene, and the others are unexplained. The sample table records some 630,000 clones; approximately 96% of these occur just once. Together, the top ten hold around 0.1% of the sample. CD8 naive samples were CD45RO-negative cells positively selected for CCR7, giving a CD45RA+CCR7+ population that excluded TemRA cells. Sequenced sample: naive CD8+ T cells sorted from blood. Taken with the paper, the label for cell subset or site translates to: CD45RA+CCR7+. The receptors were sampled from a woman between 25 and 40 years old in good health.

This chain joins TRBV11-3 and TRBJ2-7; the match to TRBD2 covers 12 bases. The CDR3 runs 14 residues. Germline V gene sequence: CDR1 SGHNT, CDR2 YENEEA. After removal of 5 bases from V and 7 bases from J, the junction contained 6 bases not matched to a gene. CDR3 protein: CASSASGRGNEQYF. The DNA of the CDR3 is TGTGCCAGCAGCGCTAGCGGGAGGGGGAATGAGCAGTACTTC.

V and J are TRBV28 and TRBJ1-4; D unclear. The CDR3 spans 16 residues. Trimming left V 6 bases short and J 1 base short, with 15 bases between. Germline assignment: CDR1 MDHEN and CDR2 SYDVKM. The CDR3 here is CASSEGFGVTNEKLFF. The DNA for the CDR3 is TGTGCCAGCAGCGAAGGATTCGGAGTAACTAATGAAAAACTGTTTTTT.

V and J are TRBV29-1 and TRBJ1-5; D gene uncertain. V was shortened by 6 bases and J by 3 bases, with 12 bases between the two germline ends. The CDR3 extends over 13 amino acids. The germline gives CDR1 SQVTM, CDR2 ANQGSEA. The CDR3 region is CSVKDGYNQPQHF. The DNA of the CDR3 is TGCAGCGTCAAGGACGGCTACAATCAGCCCCAGCATTTT.

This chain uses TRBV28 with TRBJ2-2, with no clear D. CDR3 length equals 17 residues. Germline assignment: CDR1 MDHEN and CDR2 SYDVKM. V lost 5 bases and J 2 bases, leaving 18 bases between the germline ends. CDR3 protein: CASSPIGWGANTGELFF. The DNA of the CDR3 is TGTGCCAGCAGTCCCATTGGGTGGGGTGCCAACACCGGGGAGCTGTTTTTT.

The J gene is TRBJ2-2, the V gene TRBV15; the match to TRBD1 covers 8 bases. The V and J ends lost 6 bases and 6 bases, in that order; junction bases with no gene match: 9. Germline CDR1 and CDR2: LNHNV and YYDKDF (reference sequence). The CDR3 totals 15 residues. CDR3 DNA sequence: TGTGCCACCAGACCTACGGACAGGGTTGCCGGGGAGCTGTTTTTT. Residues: CATRPTDRVAGELFF.

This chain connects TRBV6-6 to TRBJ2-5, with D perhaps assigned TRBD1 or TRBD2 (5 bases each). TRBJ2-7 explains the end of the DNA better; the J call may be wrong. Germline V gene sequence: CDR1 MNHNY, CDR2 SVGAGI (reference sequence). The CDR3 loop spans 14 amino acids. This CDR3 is CASSDRDRSYEQYF. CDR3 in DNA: TGTGCCAGCAGCGACCGGGACCGCTCCTACGAGCAGTACTTC.

The CDR3 region is CASSSRSIAPDTQYF. In DNA form, the CDR3 reads TGTGCCAGCAGCAGCAGATCTATAGCCCCAGATACGCAGTATTTT. The rearrangement uses TRBV13 and TRBJ2-3; D ambiguous. V dropped 5 bases and J dropped 4 bases, with 16 bases sitting between them. This CDR3 comprises 15 residues. Germline-derived CDR1 and CDR2 are PRHDT and FYEKMQ (reference sequence).

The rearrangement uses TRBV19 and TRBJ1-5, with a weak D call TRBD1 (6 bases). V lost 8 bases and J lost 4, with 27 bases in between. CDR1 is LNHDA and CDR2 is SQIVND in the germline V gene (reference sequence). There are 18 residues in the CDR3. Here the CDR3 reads CASRGIQQGAVQNQPQHF. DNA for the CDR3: TGTGCCAGTCGGGGAATACAACAGGGAGCGGTACAAAATCAGCCCCAGCATTTT.

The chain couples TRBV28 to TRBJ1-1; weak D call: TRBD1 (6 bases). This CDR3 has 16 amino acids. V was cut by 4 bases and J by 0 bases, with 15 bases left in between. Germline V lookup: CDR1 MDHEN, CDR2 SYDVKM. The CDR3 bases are TGTGCCAGCAGTTCCCACAGGGAAGGGCTGAACACTGAAGCTTTCTTT. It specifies CASSSHREGLNTEAFF.

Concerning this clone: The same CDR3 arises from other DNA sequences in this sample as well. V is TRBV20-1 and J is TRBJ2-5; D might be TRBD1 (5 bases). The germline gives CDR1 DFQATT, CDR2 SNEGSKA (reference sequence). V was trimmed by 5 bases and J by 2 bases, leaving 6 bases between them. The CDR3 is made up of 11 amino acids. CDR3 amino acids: CSARQQETQYF. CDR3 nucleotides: TGCAGTGCTCGACAGCAAGAGACCCAGTACTTC.

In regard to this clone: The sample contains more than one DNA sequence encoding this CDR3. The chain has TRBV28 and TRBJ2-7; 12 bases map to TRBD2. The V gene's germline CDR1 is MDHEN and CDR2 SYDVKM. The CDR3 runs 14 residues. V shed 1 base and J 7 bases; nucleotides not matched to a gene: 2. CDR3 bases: TGTGCCAGCAGTTTATCCGGGACTAGCGGGGAGCAGTACTTC. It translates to CASSLSGTSGEQYF.

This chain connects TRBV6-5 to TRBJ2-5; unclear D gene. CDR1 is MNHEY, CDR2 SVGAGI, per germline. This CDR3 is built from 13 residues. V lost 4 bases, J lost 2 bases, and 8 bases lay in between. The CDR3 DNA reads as TGTGCCAGCAGTTTGGCTAATCAAGAGACCCAGTACTTC. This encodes CASSLANQETQYF.

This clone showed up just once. CDR3 bases: TGTGCCAGTAGTATTGGTGACAGGGAAAATCAGCCCCAGCATTTT. It specifies CASSIGDRENQPQHF. The rearrangement uses TRBV19 and TRBJ1-5; 7 bases match TRBD1. Germline V gene sequence: CDR1 LNHDA, CDR2 SQIVND (reference sequence). The CDR3 totals 15 residues. J was trimmed by 4 bases and V by 3 bases; bases with no gene match: 6.

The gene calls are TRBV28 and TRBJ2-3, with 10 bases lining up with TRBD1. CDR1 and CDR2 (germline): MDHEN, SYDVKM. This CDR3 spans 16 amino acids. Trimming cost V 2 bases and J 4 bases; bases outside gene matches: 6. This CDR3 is CASSLGQGEAPDTQYF. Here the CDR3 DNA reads TGTGCCAGCAGTTTAGGACAGGGGGAAGCCCCAGATACGCAGTATTTT.

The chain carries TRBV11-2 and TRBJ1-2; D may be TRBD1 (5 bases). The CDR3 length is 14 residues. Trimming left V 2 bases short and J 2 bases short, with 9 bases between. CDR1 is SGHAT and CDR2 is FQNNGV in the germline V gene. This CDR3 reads CASSLMTENYGYTF. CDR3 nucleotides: TGTGCCAGCAGCTTAATGACAGAAAACTATGGCTACACCTTC.

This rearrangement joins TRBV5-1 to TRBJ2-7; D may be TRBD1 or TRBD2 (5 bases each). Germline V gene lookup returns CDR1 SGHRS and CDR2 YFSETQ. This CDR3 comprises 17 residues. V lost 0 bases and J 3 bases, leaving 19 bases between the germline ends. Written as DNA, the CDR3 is TGCGCCAGCAGCTTGGATTGGTACGGGACGGAAGACTACGAGCAGTACTTC. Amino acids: CASSLDWYGTEDYEQYF.

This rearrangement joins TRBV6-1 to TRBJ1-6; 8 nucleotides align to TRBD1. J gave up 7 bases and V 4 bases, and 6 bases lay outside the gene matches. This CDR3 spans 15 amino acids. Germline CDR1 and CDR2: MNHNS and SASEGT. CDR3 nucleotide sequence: TGTGCCAGCAGTGGAGACAGGGGCGGGAATTCACCCCTCCACTTT. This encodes CASSGDRGGNSPLHF.

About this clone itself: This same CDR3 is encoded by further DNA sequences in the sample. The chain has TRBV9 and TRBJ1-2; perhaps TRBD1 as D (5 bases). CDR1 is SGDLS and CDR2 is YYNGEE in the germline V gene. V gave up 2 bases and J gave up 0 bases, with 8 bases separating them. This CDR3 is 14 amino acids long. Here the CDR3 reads CASSVSGTNYGYTF. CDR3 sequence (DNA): TGTGCCAGCAGCGTGTCAGGGACTAACTATGGCTACACCTTC.

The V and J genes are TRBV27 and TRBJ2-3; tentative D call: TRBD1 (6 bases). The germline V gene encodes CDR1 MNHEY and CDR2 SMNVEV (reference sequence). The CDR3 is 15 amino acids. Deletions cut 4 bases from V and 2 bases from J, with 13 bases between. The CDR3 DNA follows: TGTGCCAGCAGTTATGGACAGCTTAACACAGATACGCAGTATTTT. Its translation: CASSYGQLNTDTQYF.

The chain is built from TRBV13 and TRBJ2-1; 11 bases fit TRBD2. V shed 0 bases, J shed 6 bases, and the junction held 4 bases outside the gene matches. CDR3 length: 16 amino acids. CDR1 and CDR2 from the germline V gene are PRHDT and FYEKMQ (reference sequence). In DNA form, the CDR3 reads TGTGCCAGCAGCTTAGGTGGAACTAGCGGGAGCAATGAGCAGTTCTTC. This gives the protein CASSLGGTSGSNEQFF.